Below are 22 T cell receptor beta chains sequenced from a single sample in a study of cytomegalovirus exposure and HLA in healthy donors. Some clones are missing from TCRdb's copy, which holds only in-frame ones; the method was immunoSEQ multiplex PCR. Of 100,000 to 150,000 clones in the sample, roughly nine tenths were seen once. Material for sequencing was PBMCs. All receptors come from a woman aged 18-29 years in good health and CMV-seronegative.

The chain carries TRBV13 and TRBJ1-1, with D perhaps TRBD1 (6 bases). Germline CDR1 is PRHDT and CDR2 is FYEKMQ (reference sequence). V lost 5 bases to trimming and J lost 0 bases, with 13 bases between them. The CDR3 covers 15 residues. This CDR3 is CASSPRDKLNTEAFF. CDR3 sequence (DNA): TGTGCCAGCAGCCCGAGGGACAAACTGAACACTGAAGCTTTCTTT.

The chain is built from TRBV5-4 and TRBJ2-1; 14 bases are shared with TRBD2. The CDR3 totals 15 residues. Trimming removed 5 bases from V and 10 bases from J; junction bases left unmatched: 8. CDR1 and CDR2 from the germline V gene are SGHNT and YYREEE (reference sequence). The CDR3 sequence is CASRGTSGGPREQFF. CDR3 nucleotide sequence: TGTGCCAGCAGAGGGACTAGCGGGGGCCCTCGGGAGCAGTTCTTC.

This clone appeared a few times. The chain joins TRBV9 to TRBJ1-1, with a possible D match to TRBD1 (5 bases). Germline V gives CDR1 SGDLS, CDR2 YYNGEE. The CDR3 is 14 residues long. V was trimmed by 0 bases and J by 8 bases, leaving 14 bases between them. CDR3 nucleotides: TGTGCCAGCAGCGTAGATCAGGGAGGGAGAGAAGCTTTCTTT. It codes for CASSVDQGGREAFF.

V gene TRBV9 combines with J gene TRBJ2-3; the D is unclear. CDR1 is SGDLS, CDR2 YYNGEE, per germline. V was cut by 4 bases and J by 6 bases, with 15 bases left in between. The CDR3 covers 14 residues. The CDR3 bases are TGTGCCAGCAGCCCCGGTTTTTTGTCGGATACGCAGTATTTT. Residues: CASSPGFLSDTQYF.

The gene calls are TRBV19 and TRBJ2-7, with D maybe TRBD1 (6 bases). The CDR3 is 17 residues long. From germline, CDR1 is LNHDA and CDR2 SQIVND (reference sequence). Trimming took off 3 bases at V and 0 bases at J, with 18 bases between the two ends. CDR3: CASSIVTTGGSSYEQYF. The CDR3 nucleotides are TGTGCCAGTAGTATCGTAACGACAGGCGGTAGCTCCTACGAGCAGTACTTC.

The chain joins TRBV19 to TRBJ1-5; TRBD1 matches at 7 bases. This CDR3 is built from 16 residues. Trimming cost V 5 bases and J 4 bases; bases outside gene matches: 11. CDR1 and CDR2 from the germline V gene are LNHDA and SQIVND (reference sequence). CDR3 residues: CASSGQLARGNQPQHF. The DNA for the CDR3 is TGTGCCAGTAGTGGTCAATTAGCCAGGGGGAATCAGCCCCAGCATTTT.

The V and J genes are TRBV2 and TRBJ1-1; D not resolved. The CDR3 runs to 13 residues. Germline loops: CDR1 SNHLY, CDR2 FYNNEI. Trimming pared 9 bases from V and 4 bases from J, leaving 15 bases between. The CDR3 DNA reads TGTGCCAGTTTCACCGGGGTTTCCACTGAAGCTTTCTTT. Its translation: CASFTGVSTEAFF.

This chain joins TRBV7-9 and TRBJ2-7; TRBD1 agrees at 9 bases. CDR3 length: 16 amino acids. V shed 4 bases and J 4 bases; nucleotides not matched to a gene: 11. Germline V gene sequence: CDR1 SEHNR, CDR2 FQNEAQ (reference sequence). Here the CDR3 DNA reads TGTGCCAGCAGCTCTACCACAGGGGGCAAGATTTACGAGCAGTACTTC. Protein sequence: CASSSTTGGKIYEQYF.

This clone appeared a few times. Here the CDR3 reads CASSLNVGIGKAFF. The CDR3 nucleotides are TGTGCCAGCAGCTTGAACGTGGGCATTGGCAAAGCTTTCTTT. V and J are TRBV5-4 and TRBJ1-1; D is unresolved. Germline loops: CDR1 SGHNT, CDR2 YYREEE (reference sequence). The length of the CDR3 is 14 residues. V gave up 1 base and J gave up 9 bases, with 16 bases separating them.

This clone was seen only once. This chain joins TRBV5-1 and TRBJ2-5, with 7 positions matching TRBD2. The CDR3 sequence is 14 residues long. Germline values: CDR1 SGHRS, CDR2 YFSETQ. Trimming took 4 bases from V and 5 from J; bases not matched to a gene: 8. CDR3 nucleotides: TGCGCCAGCAGCATTGGGGGAGGGACGGAGACCCAGTACTTC. Protein: CASSIGGGTETQYF.

The genes are TRBV13 and TRBJ2-7; 7 nucleotides agree with TRBD2. The junction had 9 bases not matched to a gene; V was cut back by 5 bases and J by 5 bases. Germline loops: CDR1 PRHDT, CDR2 FYEKMQ (reference sequence). The CDR3 is 14 residues long. The CDR3 sequence: CASSPRGTTNEQYF. CDR3 sequence (DNA): TGTGCCAGCAGCCCGCGGGGGACTACGAACGAGCAGTACTTC.

The V and J genes are TRBV7-8 and TRBJ1-1, with D perhaps matching TRBD1 (5 bases). This CDR3 spans 16 amino acids. The V and J ends lost 5 bases and 10 bases respectively, with 26 bases between them. Germline V gene lookup returns CDR1 SGHVS and CDR2 FQNEAQ. The CDR3 DNA sequence: TGTGCCAGCAGCGTATCTGGGGGGGATGCGAAACGTGGAGCTTTCTTT. This gives the protein CASSVSGGDAKRGAFF.

V usage is TRBV6-1 and J usage is TRBJ1-5; tentative D call: TRBD1 (6 bases). Germline V gene data show CDR1 as MNHNS and CDR2 as SASEGT. This CDR3 contains 14 residues. V shed 6 bases and J shed 7 bases, with 16 bases lying between them. CDR3: CASSPTGSGQPQHF. Here the CDR3 DNA reads TGTGCCAGCAGCCCTACAGGGAGTGGCCAGCCCCAGCATTTT.

The genes are TRBV27 and TRBJ1-5, with TRBD1 identical over 12 bases. The CDR3 has 15 amino acids. CDR1 MNHEY and CDR2 SMNVEV come from the germline V gene (reference sequence). With V trimmed by 5 bases and J by 5 bases, 4 bases remained unmatched. CDR3 protein: CASSPGTGGYQPQHF. In nucleotides, the CDR3 is TGTGCCAGCAGTCCCGGGACAGGGGGCTATCAGCCCCAGCATTTT.

The genes are TRBV5-1 and TRBJ1-1; D ambiguous. The ends were cut back, 4 bases at V and 2 bases at J, with 6 bases in the middle. The CDR3 contains 12 residues. Germline V gene data show CDR1 as SGHRS and CDR2 as YFSETQ. CDR3 bases: TGCGCCAGCAGCGTCTATAACACTGAAGCTTTCTTT. Translating it yields CASSVYNTEAFF.

This clone was recorded once. The chain joins TRBV6-1 to TRBJ2-7; possible D gene TRBD2, 6 bases. V lost 5 bases, J lost 6 bases, and 17 bases lay in between. Germline V lookup: CDR1 MNHNS, CDR2 SASEGT. The CDR3 sequence is 14 residues long. The CDR3 coding sequence is TGTGCCAGCAGTTTCTTTGCGGGACCTAGCGAGCAGTACTTC. Translating it yields CASSFFAGPSEQYF.

This chain uses TRBV18 with TRBJ1-2; 7 bases agree with TRBD1. V trimming: 4 bases; J trimming: 6 bases; junction bases outside the gene matches: 2. In germline, CDR1 is KGHSH, CDR2 LQKENI. CDR3 length equals 12 residues. For the CDR3, the DNA is TGTGCCAGCTCACGAGACAGGGATGGCTACACCTTC. It specifies CASSRDRDGYTF.

The chain is built from TRBV7-3 and TRBJ1-2; 11 bases line up with TRBD1. This CDR3 comprises 15 residues. Germline lookup yields CDR1 SGHTA and CDR2 FQGTGA. J lost 4 bases, V lost 5 bases, and 6 bases had no gene match. The CDR3 coding sequence is TGTGCCAGCAGCGCCGGACAGGGGGCCGTCTATGGCTACACCTTC. Translated: CASSAGQGAVYGYTF.

J is TRBJ2-7 and V is TRBV2; D uncertain. This CDR3 comprises 11 residues. Germline V gene data show CDR1 as SNHLY and CDR2 as FYNNEI. V shed 8 bases and J shed 4 bases, with 9 bases lying between them. CDR3 in amino acids: CASALRYEQYF. The DNA of the CDR3 is TGTGCCAGCGCTCTCCGGTACGAGCAGTACTTC.

The chain employs TRBV2 and TRBJ1-5; maybe TRBD1 (6 bases). In germline, CDR1 is SNHLY, CDR2 FYNNEI. The CDR3 sequence is 16 residues long. V lost 6 bases to trimming and J lost 4 bases, with 19 bases between them. Here the CDR3 reads CASRGDKIDRNQPQHF. CDR3 bases: TGTGCCAGCAGGGGTGATAAGATTGACAGGAATCAGCCCCAGCATTTT.

This sequence joins TRBV5-1 and TRBJ2-7, with TRBD2 matching 9 bases. In germline, CDR1 is SGHRS, CDR2 YFSETQ. The CDR3 contains 15 residues. The J segment lost 3 bases and the V segment lost 0 bases, leaving 4 bases of the junction unmatched. CDR3 sequence: CASSLVISGGYEQYF. CDR3 bases: TGCGCCAGCAGCTTGGTTATTAGCGGGGGCTACGAGCAGTACTTC.

The count of this clone is one. This chain links TRBV2 with TRBJ2-1; tentatively, D is TRBD1 (6 bases). V lost 4 bases and J lost 4, with 8 bases in between. The CDR3 is 13 amino acids. Looked up from germline, CDR1 is SNHLY and CDR2 is FYNNEI. The CDR3 nucleotides are TGTGCCAGCAGTGCGGACAGTTACAATGAGCAGTTCTTC. Translating it yields CASSADSYNEQFF.